Below, 15 T cell receptor beta chains from the same sample are listed, as sequenced in a study of CD8+CD57+ T cells in acquired aplastic anemia. For CDR3 and TCR beta VDJ profiling, genomic DNA was the template used. TCRdb re-analysed the reads in MiXCR, keeping a single row per CDR3 protein. The repertoire consists of some 160,000 distinct CDR3 sequences, with around 48% occurring once and the leading ten covering around 3%. Previously, flow cytometry had revealed CD8+CD57+ cell expansion in the patients chosen for sequencing. The sample taken for sequencing was sorted CD4+, CD8+, or CD8+CD57+ T cells (not recorded which) from PBMCs. The receptors shown here come from a human donor with aplastic anemia.

This chain uses TRBV5-4 with TRBJ1-6; D gene ambiguous. The CDR3 sequence is 15 residues long. From germline, CDR1 is SGHNT and CDR2 YYREEE (reference sequence). Deletions cut 5 bases from V and 3 bases from J, with 12 bases between. The CDR3 DNA sequence: TGTGCCAGCAGAACACAGACTCTCTATAATTCACCCCTCCACTTT. This sequence encodes CASRTQTLYNSPLHF.

This CDR3 reads CASSLGPQGYEQYF. DNA of the CDR3: TGTGCCAGCAGCTTAGGTCCACAGGGCTACGAGCAGTACTTC. The chain joins TRBV7-2 to TRBJ2-7; tentatively, D is TRBD1 (6 bases). Germline-derived CDR1 and CDR2 are SGHTA and FQGNSA. This CDR3 is 14 amino acids long. With 1 base removed from V and 3 bases from J, the gap between germline ends came to 10 bases.

The chain couples TRBV7-8 to TRBJ2-7, with TRBD2 identical over 8 bases. V shed 5 bases and J 6 bases; nucleotides not matched to a gene: 12. In germline, CDR1 is SGHVS, CDR2 FQNEAQ. The CDR3 is 15 amino acids. CDR3 nucleotides: TGTGCCAGCAGCCCGGGACTTAGCGGGGTCCTCGAGCAGTACTTC. This codes for CASSPGLSGVLEQYF.

The V gene is TRBV6-1, the J gene TRBJ1-5; TRBD1 agrees at 8 bases. The CDR3 contains 15 residues. The ends lost 6 bases at V and 3 bases at J; junction bases unmatched: 7. Germline loops: CDR1 MNHNS, CDR2 SASEGT. CDR3 sequence reads: CASSPDRGPNQPQHF. CDR3 DNA: TGTGCCAGCAGCCCCGACAGGGGCCCCAATCAGCCCCAGCATTTT.

The genes are TRBV6-2 or TRBV6-3 and TRBJ1-5; D gene uncertain. There are 13 residues in the CDR3. CDR1 and CDR2 (germline): MNHEY, SVGEGT. With 1 base removed from V and 5 bases from J, the gap between germline ends came to 6 bases. In DNA form, the CDR3 reads TGTGCCAGCAGTTACTATATCGATCAGCCCCAGCATTTT. Its protein is CASSYYIDQPQHF.

This chain joins TRBV20-1 and TRBJ2-7; D not certain. The CDR3 spans 13 residues. In germline, CDR1 is DFQATT, CDR2 SNEGSKA (reference sequence). V lost 1 base, J lost 5 bases, and 12 bases lay in between. The CDR3 DNA is TGCAGTGCTAGAGCCGGGCCTTCCAACGAGCAGTACTTC. Residues: CSARAGPSNEQYF.

Only a few counts were recorded for this clonotype. This sequence joins TRBV3-1 and TRBJ2-3; D gene uncertain. The germline V gene has CDR1 LGHDT and CDR2 YNNKEL (reference sequence). Deletions cut 4 bases from V and 5 bases from J, with 10 bases between. The CDR3 is 13 residues long. In nucleotides, the CDR3 is TGTGCCAGCAGCCCCACCCTCAGAGATACGCAGTATTTT. Translated, it gives CASSPTLRDTQYF.

The rearrangement links TRBV18 to TRBJ1-2; TRBD1 agrees at 7 bases. V lost 2 bases and J lost 5; bases outside the gene matches: 5. The CDR3 runs to 14 residues. Germline V gene sequence: CDR1 KGHSH, CDR2 LQKENI. The CDR3 sequence is CASSPTQGIYGYTF. CDR3 bases: TGTGCCAGCTCACCAACACAGGGGATATATGGCTACACCTTC.

This clonotype was seen a handful of times. This chain links TRBV2 with TRBJ2-3, with D possibly TRBD2 on 6 matching bases. V was clipped by 5 bases and J by 2 bases, with 17 bases between them. Per the germline V gene, CDR1 is SNHLY and CDR2 is FYNNEI. The CDR3 totals 16 residues. The DNA of the CDR3 is TGTGCCAGCAGTCAAAACGCGGGACTTGTCACAGATACGCAGTATTTT. This gives the protein CASSQNAGLVTDTQYF. The full variable domain, with the rest looked up from reference TRBV2 and TRBJ2-3, is EPEVTQTPSHQVTQMGQEVILRCVPISNHLYFYWYRQILGQKVEFLVSFYNNEISEKSEIFDDQFSVERPDGSNFTLKIRSTKLEDSAMYFCASSQNAGLVTDTQYFGPGTRLTVL.

The chain links TRBV7-3 to TRBJ1-1; unclear D gene. Trimming pared 3 bases from V and 1 base from J, leaving 12 bases between. The length of the CDR3 is 15 residues. Germline lookup yields CDR1 SGHTA and CDR2 FQGTGA. CDR3 DNA sequence: TGTGCCAGCAGCTTCGCTTCTGGTGCGAACACTGAAGCTTTCTTT. Encoded protein: CASSFASGANTEAFF.

This clonotype appeared many times. V is TRBV11-3 and J is TRBJ2-5; the match to TRBD2 covers 9 bases. J gave up 4 bases and V 2 bases, and 2 bases lay outside the gene matches. This CDR3 has 14 residues. Germline CDR1 and CDR2: SGHNT and YENEEA. The CDR3 nucleotides read TGTGCCAGCAGCTTACAGACTAGCGGAGAGACCCAGTACTTC. It yields the protein CASSLQTSGETQYF.

The sample holds a few counts of this clonotype. A much larger clone lies one base from this, so it may be a read error. The chain employs TRBV7-3 and TRBJ2-2, with unresolved D. Germline V lookup: CDR1 SGHTA, CDR2 FQGTGA. This CDR3 is 13 amino acids long. V lost 3 bases, J lost 6 bases, and 8 bases lay in between. The CDR3 nucleotides are TGTGCCAGCAGCTTTGCAGGAGCCGGGGAGCTGTTTTTT. Its protein product is CASSFAGAGELFF.

The chain uses TRBV25-1 and TRBJ2-1; D is perhaps TRBD2 (6 bases). CDR3 size: 18 residues. Germline loops: CDR1 MGHDK, CDR2 SYGVNS. V dropped 1 base and J dropped 3 bases, with 19 bases sitting between them. The CDR3 coding sequence is TGTGCCAGCAGTGAATCGGACGGGAGCCCCGATGGCTACAATGAGCAGTTCTTC. It encodes CASSESDGSPDGYNEQFF.

This clonotype was seen a few times. V usage is TRBV9 and J usage is TRBJ2-5, with D unclear. V lost 0 bases, J lost 5 bases, and 2 bases lay in between. The germline CDR1 and CDR2 sequences are SGDLS and YYNGEE. The CDR3 covers 11 residues. For the CDR3, the DNA is TGTGCCAGCAGCGTAGATGAGACCCAGTACTTC. It encodes CASSVDETQYF.

This clonotype has only a few counts. A much larger clone lies one base from this, so it may be a read error. The chain carries TRBV6-5 and TRBJ2-5, with a tentative D call TRBD2 (6 bases). The CDR3 runs to 12 residues. CDR1 and CDR2 from the germline V gene are MNHEY and SVGAGI. The CDR3 reads CASSYPGETLYF. CDR3 coding DNA: TGTGCCAGCAGTTACCCGGGGGAGACCCTGTACTTC.